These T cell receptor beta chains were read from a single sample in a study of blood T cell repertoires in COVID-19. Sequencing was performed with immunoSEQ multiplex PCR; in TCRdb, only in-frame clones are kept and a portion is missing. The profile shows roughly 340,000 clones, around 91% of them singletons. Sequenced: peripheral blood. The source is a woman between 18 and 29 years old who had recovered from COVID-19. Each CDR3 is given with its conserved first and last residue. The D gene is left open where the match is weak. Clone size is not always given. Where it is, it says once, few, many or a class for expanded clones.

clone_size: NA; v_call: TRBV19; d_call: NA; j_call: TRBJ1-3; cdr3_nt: TGTGCCAGTAGTATGGTTCAGGCCTCAGGGGACACCATATATTTT; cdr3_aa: CASSMVQASGDTIYF
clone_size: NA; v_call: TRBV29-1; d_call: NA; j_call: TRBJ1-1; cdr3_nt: TGCAGCGTTGACGTTAAGAACACTGAAGCTTTCTTT; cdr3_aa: CSVDVKNTEAFF
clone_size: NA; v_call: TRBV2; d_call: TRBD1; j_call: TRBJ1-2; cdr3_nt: TGTGCCAGCAGTTTGGAACTCAGGGGGGCTAACTATGGCTACACCTTC; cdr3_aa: CASSLELRGANYGYTF
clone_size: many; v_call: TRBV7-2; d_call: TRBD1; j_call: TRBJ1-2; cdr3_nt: TGTGCCAGCAGCTTATACCCAGGGACAGGGTATGGCTACACCTTC; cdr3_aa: CASSLYPGTGYGYTF
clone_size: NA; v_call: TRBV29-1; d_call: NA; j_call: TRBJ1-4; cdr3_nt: TGCAGCGCCCTGGTAGGGGCTAATGAAAAACTGTTTTTT; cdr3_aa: CSALVGANEKLFF
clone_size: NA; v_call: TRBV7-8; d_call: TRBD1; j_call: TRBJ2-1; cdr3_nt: TGTGCCAGCAGCTCCGGACAGGGGGCCTATGAGCAGTTCTTC; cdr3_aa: CASSSGQGAYEQFF
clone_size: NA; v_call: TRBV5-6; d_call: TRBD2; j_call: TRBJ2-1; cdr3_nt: TGTGCCAGCAGCTTGGAGACGGGGGGACTCTACAATGAGCAGTTCTTC; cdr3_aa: CASSLETGGLYNEQFF
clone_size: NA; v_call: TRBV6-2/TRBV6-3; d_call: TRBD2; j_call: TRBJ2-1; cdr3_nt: TGTGCCAGCAGTCAGGGACTAGGGAGGCGGTATGAGCAGTTCTTC; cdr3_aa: CASSQGLGRRYEQFF
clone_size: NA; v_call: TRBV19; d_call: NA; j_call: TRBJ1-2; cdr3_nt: TGTGCCAGTATCCCGACAGGACCCTCTAACTATGGCTACACCTTC; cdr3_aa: CASIPTGPSNYGYTF
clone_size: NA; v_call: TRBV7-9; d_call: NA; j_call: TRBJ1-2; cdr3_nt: TGTGCCAGCAGCTTAGAAGACAGGCTCGGCGGCTACACCTTC; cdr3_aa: CASSLEDRLGGYTF
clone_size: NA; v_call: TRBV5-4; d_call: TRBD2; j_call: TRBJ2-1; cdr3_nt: TGTGCCAGCAGCACCCGAGGGAGGGGTGGGCTAGCGGGGTCTAGTGAGCAGTTCTTC; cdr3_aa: CASSTRGRGGLAGSSEQFF
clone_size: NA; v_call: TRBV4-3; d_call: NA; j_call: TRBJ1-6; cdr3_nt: TGCGCCAGCAGCCACGCCGGTAGGGGTTCACCCCTCCACTTT; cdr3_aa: CASSHAGRGSPLHF
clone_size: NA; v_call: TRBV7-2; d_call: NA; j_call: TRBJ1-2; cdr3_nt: TGTGCCAGCAGCCCCTACAGGGAAGCGGTTGACTACACCTTC; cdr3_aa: CASSPYREAVDYTF
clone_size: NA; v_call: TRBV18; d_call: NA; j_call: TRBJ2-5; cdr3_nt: TGTGCCAGCTCACCCATCCCTTCAGGGTCACAAGAGACCCAGTACTTC; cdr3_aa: CASSPIPSGSQETQYF
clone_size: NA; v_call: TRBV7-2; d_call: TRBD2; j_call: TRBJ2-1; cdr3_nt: TGTGCCAGCAGCTTAAGGGGGACTAGCGGGAGTAACTCCTACAATGAGCAGTTCTTC; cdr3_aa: CASSLRGTSGSNSYNEQFF
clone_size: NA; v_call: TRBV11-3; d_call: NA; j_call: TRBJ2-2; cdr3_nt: TGTGCCAGCAGCTTAGGCAGGGGCAACACCGGGGAGCTGTTTTTT; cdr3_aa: CASSLGRGNTGELFF
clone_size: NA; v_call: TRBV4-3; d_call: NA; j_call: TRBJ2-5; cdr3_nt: TGCGCCAGCAGCCAAGATAATCTAGCGGAGACCCAGTACTTC; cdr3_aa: CASSQDNLAETQYF
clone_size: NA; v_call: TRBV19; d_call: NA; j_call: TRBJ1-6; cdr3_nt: TGTGCCAGTAGTATAGGTCGACAGAATAATTCACCCCTCCACTTT; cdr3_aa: CASSIGRQNNSPLHF